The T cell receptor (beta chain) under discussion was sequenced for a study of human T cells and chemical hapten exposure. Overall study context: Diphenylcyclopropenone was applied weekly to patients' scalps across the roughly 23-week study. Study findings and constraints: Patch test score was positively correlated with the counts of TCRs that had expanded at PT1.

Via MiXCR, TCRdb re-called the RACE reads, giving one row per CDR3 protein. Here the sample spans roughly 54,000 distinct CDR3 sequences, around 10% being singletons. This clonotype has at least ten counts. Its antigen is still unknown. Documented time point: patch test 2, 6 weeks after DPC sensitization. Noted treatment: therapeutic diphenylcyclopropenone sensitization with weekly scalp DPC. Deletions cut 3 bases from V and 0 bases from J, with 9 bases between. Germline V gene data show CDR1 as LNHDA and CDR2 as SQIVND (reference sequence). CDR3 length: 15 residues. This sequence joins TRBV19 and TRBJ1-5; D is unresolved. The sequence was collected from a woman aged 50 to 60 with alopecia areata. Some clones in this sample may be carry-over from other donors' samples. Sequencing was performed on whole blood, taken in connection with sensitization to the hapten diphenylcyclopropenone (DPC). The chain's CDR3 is CASSIGQYSNQPQHF. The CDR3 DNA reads TGTGCCAGTAGTATCGGTCAGTATAGCAATCAGCCCCAGCATTTT.